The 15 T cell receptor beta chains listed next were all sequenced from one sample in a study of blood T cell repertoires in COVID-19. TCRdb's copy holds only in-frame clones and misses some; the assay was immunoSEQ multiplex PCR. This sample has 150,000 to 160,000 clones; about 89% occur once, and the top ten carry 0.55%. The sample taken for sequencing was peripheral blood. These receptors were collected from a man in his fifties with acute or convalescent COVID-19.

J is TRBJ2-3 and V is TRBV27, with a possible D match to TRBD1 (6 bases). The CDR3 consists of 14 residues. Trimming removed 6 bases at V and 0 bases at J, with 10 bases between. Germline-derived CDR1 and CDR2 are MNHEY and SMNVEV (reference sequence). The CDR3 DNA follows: TGTGCCAGCAGGACAGGCCATAGCACAGATACGCAGTATTTT. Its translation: CASRTGHSTDTQYF.

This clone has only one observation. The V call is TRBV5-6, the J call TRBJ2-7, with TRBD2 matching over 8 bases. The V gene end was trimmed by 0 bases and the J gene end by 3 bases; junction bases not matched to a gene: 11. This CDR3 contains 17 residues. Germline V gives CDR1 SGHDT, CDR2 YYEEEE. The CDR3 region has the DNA TGTGCCAGCAGCTTGGATTTAGGTGGCGGGAGGTTCTACGAGCAGTACTTC. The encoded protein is CASSLDLGGGRFYEQYF.

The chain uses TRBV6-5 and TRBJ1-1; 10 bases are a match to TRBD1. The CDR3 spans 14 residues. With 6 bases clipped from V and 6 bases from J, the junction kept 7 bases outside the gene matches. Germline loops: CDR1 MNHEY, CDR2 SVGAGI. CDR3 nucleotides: TGTGCCAGCAGAGAGGGACAGGGGAATCCTGAAGCTTTCTTT. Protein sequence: CASREGQGNPEAFF.

The CDR3 here is CASSVDWTGRSTIYF. As DNA, the CDR3 is TGTGCCAGCAGCGTAGATTGGACAGGTAGATCCACCATATATTTT. This sequence joins TRBV9 and TRBJ1-3, with 7 positions matching TRBD1. The CDR3 runs to 15 residues. J lost 9 bases, V lost 0 bases, and 9 bases had no gene match. CDR1 SGDLS and CDR2 YYNGEE come from the germline V gene.

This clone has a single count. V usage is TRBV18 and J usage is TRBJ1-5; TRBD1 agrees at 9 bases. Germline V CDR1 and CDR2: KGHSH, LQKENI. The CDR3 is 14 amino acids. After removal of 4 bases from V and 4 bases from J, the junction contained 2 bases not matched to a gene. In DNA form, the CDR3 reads TGTGCCAGCTCACTCGGACAGGGGAATCAGCCCCAGCATTTT. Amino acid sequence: CASSLGQGNQPQHF.

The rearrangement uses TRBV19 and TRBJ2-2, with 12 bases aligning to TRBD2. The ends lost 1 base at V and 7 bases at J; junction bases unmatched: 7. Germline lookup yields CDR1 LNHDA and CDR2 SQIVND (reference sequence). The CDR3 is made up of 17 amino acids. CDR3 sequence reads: CASSIVTSGRGIGELFF. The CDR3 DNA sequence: TGTGCCAGTAGTATAGTGACTAGCGGGAGAGGGATCGGGGAGCTGTTTTTT.

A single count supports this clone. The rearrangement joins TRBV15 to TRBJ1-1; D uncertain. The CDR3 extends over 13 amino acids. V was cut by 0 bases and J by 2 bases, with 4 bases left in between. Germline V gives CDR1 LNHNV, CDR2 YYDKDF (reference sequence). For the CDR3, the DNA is TGTGCCACCAGCAGAGATCTAAACACTGAAGCTTTCTTT. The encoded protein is CATSRDLNTEAFF.

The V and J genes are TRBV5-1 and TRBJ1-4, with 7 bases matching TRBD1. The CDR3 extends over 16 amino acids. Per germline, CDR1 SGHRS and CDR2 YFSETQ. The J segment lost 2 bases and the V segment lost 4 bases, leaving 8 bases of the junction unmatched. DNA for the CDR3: TGCGCCAGCAGCCCTGGGACAGCGAGGACTAATGAAAAACTGTTTTTT. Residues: CASSPGTARTNEKLFF.

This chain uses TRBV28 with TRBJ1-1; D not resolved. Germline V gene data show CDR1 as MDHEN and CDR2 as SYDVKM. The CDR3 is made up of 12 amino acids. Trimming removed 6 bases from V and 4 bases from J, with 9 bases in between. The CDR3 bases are TGTGCCAGCAGCTTAGGGCTCACTGAAGCTTTCTTT. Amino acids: CASSLGLTEAFF.

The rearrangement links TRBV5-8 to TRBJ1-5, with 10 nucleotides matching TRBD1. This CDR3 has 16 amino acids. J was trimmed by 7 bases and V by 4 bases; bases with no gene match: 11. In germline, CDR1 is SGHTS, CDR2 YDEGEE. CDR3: CASSQGQGTHRQPQHF. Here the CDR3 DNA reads TGTGCCAGCAGCCAGGGACAGGGGACGCACAGGCAGCCCCAGCATTTT.

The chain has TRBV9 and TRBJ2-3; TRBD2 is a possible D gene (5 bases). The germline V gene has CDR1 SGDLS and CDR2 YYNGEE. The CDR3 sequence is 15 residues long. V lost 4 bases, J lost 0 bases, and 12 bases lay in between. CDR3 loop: CASSPDLASTDTQYF. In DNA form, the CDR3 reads TGTGCCAGCAGCCCCGATCTAGCTAGCACAGATACGCAGTATTTT.

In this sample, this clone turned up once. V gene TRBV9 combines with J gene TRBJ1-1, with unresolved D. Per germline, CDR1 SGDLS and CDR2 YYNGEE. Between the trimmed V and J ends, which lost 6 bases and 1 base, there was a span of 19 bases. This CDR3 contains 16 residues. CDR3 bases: TGTGCCAGCACCTACCTAAGCGGAGGAGGGAACACTGAAGCTTTCTTT. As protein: CASTYLSGGGNTEAFF.

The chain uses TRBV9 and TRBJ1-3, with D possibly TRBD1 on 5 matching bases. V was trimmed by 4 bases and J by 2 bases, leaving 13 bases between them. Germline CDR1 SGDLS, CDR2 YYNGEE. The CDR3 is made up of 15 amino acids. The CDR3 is CASSSPARAGNTIYF. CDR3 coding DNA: TGTGCCAGCAGCTCCCCCGCCAGGGCTGGAAACACCATATATTTT.

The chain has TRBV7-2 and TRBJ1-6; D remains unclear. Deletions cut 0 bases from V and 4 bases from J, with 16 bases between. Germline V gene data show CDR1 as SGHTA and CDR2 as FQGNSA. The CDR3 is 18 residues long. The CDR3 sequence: CASSLAIPTYSYNSPLHF. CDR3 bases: TGTGCCAGCAGCTTAGCGATTCCAACCTACTCATATAATTCACCCCTCCACTTT. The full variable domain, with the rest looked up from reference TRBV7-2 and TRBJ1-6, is GAGVSQSPSNKVTEKGKDVELRCDPISGHTALYWYRQSLGQGLEFLIYFQGNSAPDKSGLPSDRFSAERTGGSVSTLTIQRTQQEDSAVYLCASSLAIPTYSYNSPLHFGNGTRLTVT.

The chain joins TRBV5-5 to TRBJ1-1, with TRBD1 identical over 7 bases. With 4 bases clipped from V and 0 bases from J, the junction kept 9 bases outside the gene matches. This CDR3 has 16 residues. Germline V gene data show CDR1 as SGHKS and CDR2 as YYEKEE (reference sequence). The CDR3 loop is CASSHSPDRVNTEAFF. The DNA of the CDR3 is TGTGCCAGCAGCCACTCCCCCGACAGGGTGAACACTGAAGCTTTCTTT.